The next 32 T cell receptor beta chains were all read from a single sample in a study of cytomegalovirus exposure and HLA in healthy donors. 60 Vbeta and 13 Jbeta primers were used in PCR. Sequenced by immunoSEQ multiplex PCR; TCRdb stores in-frame clones only, minus some. The sample has about 130,000 clones; 80% are singletons. What was sequenced was PBMCs. These TCRs come from a man aged 25-40 years in good health and CMV-seronegative.

The chain employs TRBV28 and TRBJ1-1; D might be TRBD1 (6 bases). Trimming took 1 base from V and 6 from J, leaving 12 bases between them. The CDR3 has 14 amino acids. The germline CDR1 and CDR2 sequences are MDHEN and SYDVKM. CDR3 sequence (DNA): TGTGCCAGCAGTTTATCGGGGGGCAGGGCTGAAGCTTTCTTT. Its translation: CASSLSGGRAEAFF.

This clone has just a few counts. V and J are TRBV7-6 and TRBJ1-4, with D unresolved. From germline, CDR1 is SGHVS and CDR2 FNYEAQ. The CDR3 is 15 residues long. Trimming stripped 1 base from V and 4 bases from J, with 10 bases between. Here the CDR3 DNA reads TGTGCCAGCAGCTTAGAGCGTGGATTTAATGAAAAACTGTTTTTT. It specifies CASSLERGFNEKLFF.

The CDR3: CASTGAGRQYF. The CDR3 bases are TGTGCCAGCACCGGGGCGGGGAGGCAGTACTTC. This chain links TRBV7-9 with TRBJ2-7; D is possibly TRBD2 (6 bases). V dropped 7 bases and J dropped 9 bases, with 13 bases sitting between them. CDR1 and CDR2 (germline): SEHNR, FQNEAQ (reference sequence). CDR3 length equals 11 residues.

CDR3 nucleotide sequence: TGTGCCTGGAGGGGGACTAGCGGCCTCTACGAGCAGTACTTC. Translation gives CAWRGTSGLYEQYF. This chain joins TRBV30 and TRBJ2-7; TRBD2 aligns across 11 bases. This CDR3 is built from 14 residues. Germline CDR1 reads GTSNPN; CDR2 reads SVGIG (reference sequence). The V and J ends lost 3 bases and 3 bases, in that order; junction bases with no gene match: 4. Complete variable domain (other parts from reference TRBV30 and TRBJ2-7): SQTIHQWPATLVQPVGSPLSLECTVEGTSNPNLYWYRQAAGRGLQLLFYSVGIGQISSEVPQNLSASRPQDRQFILSSKKLLLSDSGFYLCAWRGTSGLYEQYFGPGTRLTVT.

This clone has only a few counts. The CDR3 DNA reads as TGCGCCAGCAGCTTGGGAGCTGGGGGGCAGCCCCAGCATTTT. This translates into CASSLGAGGQPQHF. The chain couples TRBV5-1 to TRBJ1-5, with D perhaps TRBD1 (5 bases). The CDR3 has 14 amino acids. Germline CDR1 SGHRS, CDR2 YFSETQ. The ends were cut back, 0 bases at V and 7 bases at J, with 11 bases in the middle.

This clone was seen more than once but under ten times. The chain has TRBV6-1 and TRBJ2-7; a possible D gene is TRBD1 (6 bases). Germline V gene lookup returns CDR1 MNHNS and CDR2 SASEGT. This CDR3 comprises 15 residues. The ends were cut back, 6 bases at V and 0 bases at J, with 15 bases in the middle. For the CDR3, the DNA is TGTGCCAGCAGGCCACAGGGCTCCAACTCCTACGAGCAGTACTTC. Encoded protein: CASRPQGSNSYEQYF.

The chain employs TRBV21-1 and TRBJ2-3; the D segment call TRBD1 is taken from the table without a DNA check. TRBV21-1 is listed as a pseudogene. The length of the CDR3 is 17 residues. CDR3 amino acids: CASSQSQGASGTDTQYF. The CDR3 nucleotides are TGTGCCAGCAGCCAAAGTCAGGGGGCTAGCGGCACAGATACGCAGTATTTT.

As for this clone: Other DNA sequences in this sample translate to the same CDR3. This chain joins TRBV7-2 and TRBJ2-7; D is possibly TRBD2 (5 bases). V shed 5 bases and J shed 2 bases, with 13 bases lying between them. The CDR3 covers 14 residues. In germline, CDR1 is SGHTA, CDR2 FQGNSA. The CDR3 region has the DNA TGTGCCAGCAGCCTCGGACTGGGGACCTACGAGCAGTACTTC. Protein sequence: CASSLGLGTYEQYF.

V is TRBV5-5 and J is TRBJ2-7, with TRBD2 identical over 11 bases. The V gene end was trimmed by 0 bases and the J gene end by 5 bases; junction bases not matched to a gene: 7. The CDR3 consists of 16 residues. Per germline, CDR1 SGHKS and CDR2 YYEKEE (reference sequence). Written as DNA, the CDR3 is TGTGCCAGCAGCTTGGACGGACTAGCGGGTTGGGACGAGCAGTACTTC. It yields the protein CASSLDGLAGWDEQYF.

V and J are TRBV5-1 and TRBJ1-1; TRBD1 might be the D (5 bases). This CDR3 region has 14 residues. Trimming removed 6 bases at V and 1 base at J, with 13 bases between. The germline V gene has CDR1 SGHRS and CDR2 YFSETQ. The CDR3 nucleotides are TGCGCCAGCACCTTCGCGGGGGGGAACACTGAAGCTTTCTTT. Amino acids: CASTFAGGNTEAFF.

The chain couples TRBV28 to TRBJ1-5, with 9 bases matching TRBD1. The germline CDR1 and CDR2 sequences are MDHEN and SYDVKM. The CDR3 is 15 residues long. Germline trimming cut 6 bases from V and 1 base from J; bases unmatched to any gene: 4. The CDR3 sequence is CASRPTGGSNQPQHF. CDR3 DNA sequence: TGTGCCAGCAGACCAACAGGGGGCAGCAATCAGCCCCAGCATTTT.

Only a few counts were recorded for this clone. The chain couples TRBV4-1 to TRBJ1-2; no clear D gene. V lost 1 base to trimming and J lost 6 bases, with 15 bases between them. In germline, CDR1 is MGHRA, CDR2 YSYEKL. This CDR3 is 15 amino acids long. The CDR3 is CASSQGESLGDGYTF. CDR3 DNA sequence: TGCGCCAGCAGCCAAGGGGAGTCCCTAGGCGATGGCTACACCTTC.

The chain combines TRBV28 with TRBJ2-7, with 7 bases lining up with TRBD1. Germline CDR1 reads MDHEN; CDR2 reads SYDVKM. With 7 bases clipped from V and 3 bases from J, the junction kept 9 bases outside the gene matches. CDR3 size: 14 residues. CDR3 coding DNA: TGTGCCAGCAACCAAGGGAACAGGGGCTACGAGCAGTACTTC. Translation gives CASNQGNRGYEQYF.

This chain uses TRBV6-5 with TRBJ2-1; TRBD2 matches 8 bases. The length of the CDR3 is 14 residues. Germline CDR1 reads MNHEY; CDR2 reads SVGAGI. Trimming removed 6 bases from V and 6 bases from J; junction bases left unmatched: 7. The CDR3, as DNA: TGTGCCAGCAGCAGGTCGGGACTAGTCAATGAGCAGTTCTTC. Translation gives CASSRSGLVNEQFF.

The rearrangement uses TRBV5-4 and TRBJ2-5; D is perhaps TRBD2 (6 bases). The germline CDR1 and CDR2 sequences are SGHNT and YYREEE (reference sequence). Trimming shortened V by 4 bases and J by 10 bases, and 17 bases separated the two germline ends. There are 13 residues in the CDR3. CDR3 loop: CASSGGTAGNQYF. In nucleotides, the CDR3 is TGTGCCAGCAGCGGCGGGACTGCCGGAAACCAGTACTTC.

This chain joins TRBV19 and TRBJ2-1; D possibly corresponds to TRBD2 (5 bases). V lost 7 bases to trimming and J lost 0 bases, with 13 bases between them. Germline-derived CDR1 and CDR2 are LNHDA and SQIVND (reference sequence). This CDR3 comprises 15 residues. The CDR3 is CASTDTGNSYNEQFF. The DNA for the CDR3 is TGTGCCAGTACCGACACCGGGAACTCCTACAATGAGCAGTTCTTC.

The rearrangement links TRBV6-6 to TRBJ1-1; 9 positions match TRBD1. This CDR3 region has 14 residues. Germline CDR1 MNHNY, CDR2 SVGAGI (reference sequence). The V and J ends lost 4 bases and 3 bases, in that order; junction bases with no gene match: 3. In nucleotides, the CDR3 is TGTGCCAGCAGTTGGGACAGGGCCGACACTGAAGCTTTCTTT. This gives the protein CASSWDRADTEAFF.

The V call is TRBV6-5, the J call TRBJ2-6; D is uncertain. The V end was cut by 2 bases, the J end by 0 bases, with 8 bases between. The germline V gene encodes CDR1 MNHEY and CDR2 SVGAGI. The CDR3 runs 16 residues. The CDR3 loop is CASSYSPPSGANVLTF. The CDR3 DNA reads TGTGCCAGCAGTTACAGCCCCCCCTCTGGGGCCAACGTCCTGACTTTC.

This clone was seen once. V and J are TRBV30 and TRBJ1-1; D not certain. Germline V lookup: CDR1 GTSNPN, CDR2 SVGIG (reference sequence). The V end was cut by 0 bases, the J end by 1 base, with 6 bases between. The CDR3 runs 13 residues. The CDR3 is CAWSVLENTEAFF. CDR3 DNA: TGTGCCTGGAGTGTACTTGAGAACACTGAAGCTTTCTTT.

The gene calls are TRBV4-3 and TRBJ2-7, with a weak D call TRBD2 (5 bases). Germline V gene lookup returns CDR1 LGHNA and CDR2 YSLEER. Trimming took off 4 bases at V and 2 bases at J, with 12 bases between the two ends. The CDR3 consists of 14 residues. Here the CDR3 reads CASSPGAGAYEQYF. CDR3 bases: TGCGCCAGCAGCCCTGGCGCGGGTGCCTACGAGCAGTACTTC.

The V gene is TRBV28, the J gene TRBJ2-2; TRBD1 aligns across 7 bases. Looked up from germline, CDR1 is MDHEN and CDR2 is SYDVKM. V was clipped by 5 bases and J by 3 bases; unmatched bases: 3. The length of the CDR3 is 14 residues. Written as DNA, the CDR3 is TGTGCCAGCAGTGGACAGGACCACACCGGGGAGCTGTTTTTT. It specifies CASSGQDHTGELFF.

The V and J genes are TRBV18 and TRBJ2-2; tentatively, D is TRBD1 (5 bases). There are 16 residues in the CDR3. Germline-derived CDR1 and CDR2 are KGHSH and LQKENI. The V gene lost 1 base and the J gene lost 4 bases, with 13 bases spanning the gap. CDR3 bases: TGTGCCAGCTCACCACGCGATTACAGGACCACCGGGGAGCTGTTTTTT. It is translated as CASSPRDYRTTGELFF.

The chain combines TRBV2 with TRBJ1-1; 8 nucleotides line up with TRBD1. Germline CDR1 SNHLY, CDR2 FYNNEI. The trim removed 6 bases at V and 10 bases at J, leaving 19 bases unmatched. The CDR3 runs to 16 residues. In nucleotides, the CDR3 is TGTGCCAGCAGCTGGGGCGCAGGGGGCGTAAGCAGAACAGCTTTCTTT. Encoded protein: CASSWGAGGVSRTAFF.

The V and J genes are TRBV27 and TRBJ2-1, with 9 bases that match TRBD2. V was pared by 5 bases and J by 5 bases, with 7 bases of the junction left unmatched. This CDR3 is built from 15 residues. The germline gives CDR1 MNHEY, CDR2 SMNVEV (reference sequence). As DNA, the CDR3 is TGTGCCAGCAGTCTCGAACTAGCGGGCCACAATGAGCAGTTCTTC. Translated: CASSLELAGHNEQFF.

This clone was found once. The CDR3 sequence is CASSLGLHTGELFF. CDR3 bases: TGTGCCAGCAGCCTGGGACTTCACACCGGGGAGCTGTTTTTT. This chain links TRBV7-2 with TRBJ2-2; D is possibly TRBD2 (6 bases). Germline V gene sequence: CDR1 SGHTA, CDR2 FQGNSA. There are 14 residues in the CDR3. Trimming left V 5 bases short and J 3 bases short, with 10 bases between.

CDR3: CASSLYGYTF. CDR3 nucleotide sequence: TGTGCCAGCAGTCTATATGGCTACACCTTC. The chain combines TRBV2 with TRBJ1-2; D call uncertain. The CDR3 loop spans 10 amino acids. Germline V gene data show CDR1 as SNHLY and CDR2 as FYNNEI. V gave up 5 bases and J gave up 5 bases, with 3 bases separating them.

This clone was found a few times. V and J are TRBV6-6 and TRBJ2-6; no reliable D call. Per the germline V gene, CDR1 is MNHNY and CDR2 is SVGAGI (reference sequence). CDR3 size: 13 residues. V was pared by 8 bases and J by 0 bases, with 5 bases between. The chain's CDR3 is CASGSSGANVLTF. CDR3 DNA: TGTGCCAGCGGCTCCTCTGGGGCCAACGTCCTGACTTTC.

V is TRBV5-1 and J is TRBJ2-5; D gene ambiguous. The CDR3 spans 13 residues. Trimming removed 0 bases from V and 5 bases from J, with 8 bases in between. Germline CDR1 SGHRS, CDR2 YFSETQ. CDR3 sequence (DNA): TGCGCCAGCAGCTTGGACATCCTCGAGACCCAGTACTTC. As protein: CASSLDILETQYF.

This clone is a singleton in its sample. The rearrangement joins TRBV6-5 to TRBJ1-1; D call uncertain. CDR3 length: 14 residues. The germline V and J ends were trimmed by 2 bases and 1 base, with 8 bases remaining between them. Germline values: CDR1 MNHEY, CDR2 SVGAGI. For the CDR3, the DNA is TGTGCCAGCAGTTACGATCGGGGGAACACTGAAGCTTTCTTT. Amino acids: CASSYDRGNTEAFF.

The chain joins TRBV27 to TRBJ2-7, with TRBD1 identical over 7 bases. V lost 3 bases, J lost 2 bases, and 4 bases stayed unmatched. The CDR3 is 14 residues long. CDR1 is MNHEY, CDR2 SMNVEV, per germline (reference sequence). The CDR3 region is CASSLQGVTYEQYF. In nucleotides, the CDR3 is TGTGCCAGCAGTTTGCAGGGGGTTACCTACGAGCAGTACTTC.

This sequence joins TRBV2 and TRBJ2-1; the D gene is possibly TRBD2 (5 bases). The germline CDR1 and CDR2 sequences are SNHLY and FYNNEI. V lost 5 bases and J 6 bases, leaving 11 bases between the germline ends. The CDR3 sequence is 13 residues long. The CDR3 protein is CASSSRGRNEQFF. The CDR3 DNA reads as TGTGCCAGCAGTTCCCGAGGGCGCAATGAGCAGTTCTTC.

The table lists this clone with a count of one. The chain recombines TRBV4-1 with TRBJ2-7, with a weak D call TRBD2 (6 bases). The germline V gene has CDR1 MGHRA and CDR2 YSYEKL. The CDR3 has 17 amino acids. With 4 bases removed from V and 2 bases from J, the gap between germline ends came to 21 bases. Written as DNA, the CDR3 is TGCGCCAGCAGCCGGCCGATAGCGGAGGGATTTCCCTACGAGCAGTACTTC. This gives the protein CASSRPIAEGFPYEQYF.